The 23 T cell receptor beta chains in this list originate from one sample, sequenced in a study of blood T cells in healthy people across ages (dated by TCRdb to 2014 to 2015). Receptor amplification or capture employed 5' RACE. Sequencer: Illumina HiSeq 2500. A second PCR of about 7 to 12 cycles was run with a J-beta primer mix and a sample-barcoded 5' primer. TCRdb passed the public sequencing reads through fastp at Q25 and MiXCR, retaining productive beta sequences. Rows with a matching CDR3 protein are joined into one entry that keeps the most common DNA and genes. In this sample the table shows about 1.5 million distinct CDR3 sequences, 40% to 45% of which occur a single time. The ten largest account for about 3.8% of the sample. Sequenced: blood. These receptors were collected from a woman aged 18-29 years in good health.

The rearrangement links TRBV20-1 to TRBJ1-4, with D hard to call. From germline, CDR1 is DFQATT and CDR2 SNEGSKA (reference sequence). The CDR3 contains 14 residues. With 4 bases removed from V and 8 bases from J, the gap between germline ends came to 17 bases. The CDR3 sequence is CSAIRSRASEKLFF. CDR3 coding DNA: TGCAGTGCTATCCGGTCCCGGGCAAGCGAAAAACTGTTTTTT.

V usage is TRBV5-1 and J usage is TRBJ2-5, with a possible D match to TRBD1 (6 bases). This CDR3 has 14 residues. CDR1 and CDR2 (germline): SGHRS, YFSETQ. V was cut by 1 base and J by 11 bases, with 18 bases left in between. The CDR3 DNA reads TGCGCCAGCAGCTTGAAGACAGGTGACAATGAGCAGTACTTC. Its protein is CASSLKTGDNEQYF.

This sequence joins TRBV6-2 or TRBV6-3 and TRBJ2-1; the D is unclear. This CDR3 has 13 amino acids. Per germline, CDR1 MNHEY and CDR2 SVGEGT. The V and J ends lost 4 bases and 9 bases respectively, with 13 bases between them. CDR3 in DNA: TGTGCCAGCAGTTGGGGTTTGGCTGTTGAGCAGTTCTTC. Translated, it gives CASSWGLAVEQFF.

This clonotype was seen more than once but under ten times. Here the CDR3 reads CASTPGPTAVTQYF. As DNA, the CDR3 is TGTGCCAGCACCCCAGGGCCAACCGCAGTTACGCAGTATTTT. This chain connects TRBV6-5 to TRBJ2-3, with D tentatively TRBD1 (5 bases). Trimming stripped 7 bases from V and 8 bases from J, with 19 bases between. Germline CDR1 is MNHEY and CDR2 is SVGAGI. This CDR3 has 14 amino acids.

The V and J genes are TRBV28 and TRBJ2-7, with D unclear. The germline gives CDR1 MDHEN, CDR2 SYDVKM. V shed 5 bases and J shed 6 bases, with 11 bases lying between them. This CDR3 has 12 amino acids. The CDR3 spells CASSPPGCEQYF. In nucleotides, the CDR3 is TGTGCCAGCAGTCCCCCTGGCTGCGAGCAGTACTTC.

This clonotype was counted once. The chain links TRBV3-1 to TRBJ1-5; no firm D call. From germline, CDR1 is LGHDT and CDR2 YNNKEL (reference sequence). This CDR3 is built from 15 residues. Trimming shortened V by 2 bases and J by 3 bases, and 11 bases separated the two germline ends. CDR3 protein: CASSQLPTPNQPQHF. As DNA, the CDR3 is TGTGCCAGCAGCCAATTACCCACTCCCAATCAGCCCCAGCATTTT.

As regards this clonotype: An end of the junction does not agree with germline; a read error may underlie this. The rearrangement links TRBV20-1 to TRBJ2-1; D perhaps matches TRBD2 (5 bases). The CDR3 is 14 amino acids. Germline V CDR1 and CDR2: DFQATT, SNEGSKA (reference sequence). The CDR3 nucleotides are TGCAGTACTAGAATCCGGACCAAGTACAATGAGCAGTTCTTC. It specifies CSTRIRTKYNEQFF.

The J gene is TRBJ1-3, the V gene TRBV12-3 or TRBV12-4; no firm D call. This CDR3 has 11 residues. The ends were cut back, 1 base at V and 11 bases at J, with 6 bases in the middle. The DNA of the CDR3 is TGTGCCAGCAGTTTAGGAGGACCCATATATTTT. Its protein is CASSLGGPIYF.

For this clonotype: Germline is not matched at one junction end, which may reflect a read error. The gene calls are TRBV15 and TRBJ2-7, with TRBD2 matching 9 bases. CDR1 and CDR2 (germline): LNHNV, YYDKDF (reference sequence). The CDR3 totals 17 residues. CDR3 in DNA: TGTGCCACCAGCAGTCCGGTAGGTCTAGCGGGAACTTACGAGCGGTACTTC. Protein: CATSSPVGLAGTYERYF.

This clonotype was detected a few times. V and J are TRBV30 and TRBJ2-3; 7 bases agree with TRBD2. Germline loops: CDR1 GTSNPN, CDR2 SVGIG (reference sequence). V lost 1 base and J lost 3; bases outside the gene matches: 1. The CDR3 is 13 residues long. The CDR3 protein is CAWSGEGTDTQYF. The DNA for the CDR3 is TGTGCCTGGAGTGGGGAGGGAACAGATACGCAGTATTTT.

The rearrangement uses TRBV10-2 and TRBJ2-3, with 12 bases fitting TRBD2. This CDR3 region has 17 residues. The trim removed 6 bases at V and 2 bases at J, leaving 9 bases unmatched. Germline CDR1 reads WSHSY; CDR2 reads SAAADI. CDR3 in amino acids: CASRAILAGGLTDTQYF. The CDR3 DNA sequence: TGCGCCAGCAGGGCTATACTAGCGGGGGGTCTCACAGATACGCAGTATTTT.

The chain uses TRBV20-1 and TRBJ2-2; D is possibly TRBD1 or TRBD2 (6 bases each). Per the germline V gene, CDR1 is DFQATT and CDR2 is SNEGSKA (reference sequence). Trimming removed 2 bases from V and 5 bases from J, with 18 bases in between. This CDR3 spans 16 amino acids. CDR3 sequence: CSARPLTGARTGELFF. In nucleotides, the CDR3 is TGCAGTGCTAGACCCCTGACGGGGGCACGGACCGGGGAGCTGTTTTTT.

This clonotype was seen a few times. This sequence joins TRBV20-1 and TRBJ2-5, with D unclear. The J call is uncertain, as TRBJ2-7 better fits the DNA end. This CDR3 contains 15 residues. The germline CDR1 and CDR2 sequences are DFQATT and SNEGSKA (reference sequence). This CDR3 is CSASPYKAGNYEQYF. As DNA, the CDR3 is TGCAGTGCTAGCCCTTATAAGGCAGGTAACTACGAGCAGTACTTC.

This clonotype was seen a few times. The chain carries TRBV6-6 and TRBJ1-1, with D tentatively TRBD1 (6 bases). V gave up 4 bases and J gave up 0 bases, with 15 bases separating them. This CDR3 is 16 amino acids long. CDR1 and CDR2 (germline): MNHNY, SVGAGI (reference sequence). The DNA of the CDR3 is TGTGCCAGCAGTTCCGCGAGGGGGGGCCTGAACACTGAAGCTTTCTTT. This sequence encodes CASSSARGGLNTEAFF.

This clonotype was seen repeatedly, ten times or more. The CDR3 region is CASRDSNSYNEQFF. CDR3 bases: TGTGCCAGCAGGGACAGTAATTCCTACAATGAGCAGTTCTTC. The rearrangement links TRBV12-3 or TRBV12-4 to TRBJ2-1; TRBD1 is a possible D gene (6 bases). The V end was cut by 6 bases, the J end by 1 base, with 10 bases between. This CDR3 spans 14 amino acids.

J is TRBJ1-2 and V is TRBV6-5; D possibly corresponds to TRBD1 (5 bases). Between the trimmed V and J ends, which lost 0 bases and 8 bases, there was a span of 16 bases. This CDR3 contains 15 residues. Germline-derived CDR1 and CDR2 are MNHEY and SVGAGI. CDR3 residues: CASSYSAQGLQGYTF. For the CDR3, the DNA is TGTGCCAGCAGTTACTCGGCGCAGGGATTGCAGGGCTACACCTTC.

This clonotype was seen more than once but under ten times. The rearrangement uses TRBV7-2 and TRBJ2-3; D is perhaps TRBD1 or TRBD2 (5 bases each). This CDR3 region has 13 residues. V shed 5 bases and J shed 6 bases, with 12 bases lying between them. Germline V CDR1 and CDR2: SGHTA, FQGNSA. The CDR3, as DNA: TGTGCCAGCAGCCCCCTTCGGGGCGATACGCAGTATTTT. Protein: CASSPLRGDTQYF.

The rearrangement links TRBV15 to TRBJ2-1; D is perhaps TRBD1 or TRBD2 (6 bases each). Germline assignment: CDR1 LNHNV and CDR2 YYDKDF (reference sequence). The CDR3 is 15 residues long. V was shortened by 0 bases and J by 4 bases, with 10 bases between the two germline ends. DNA of the CDR3: TGTGCCACCAGCAGAGACGGGGGCGATTACAATGAGCAGTTCTTC. It is translated as CATSRDGGDYNEQFF.

V gene TRBV12-3 or TRBV12-4 combines with J gene TRBJ1-4; possibly TRBD1 for D (5 bases). Trimming cost V 6 bases and J 3 bases, with 8 bases left between them. The CDR3 totals 13 residues. The DNA for the CDR3 is TGTGCCAGCAGCCGACAGTCTAATGAAAAACTGTTTTTT. Encoded protein: CASSRQSNEKLFF.

The chain has TRBV29-1 and TRBJ1-2; 9 bases match TRBD1. CDR1 and CDR2 from the germline V gene are SQVTM and ANQGSEA. CDR3 length equals 14 residues. V lost 3 bases, J lost 8 bases, and 10 bases stayed unmatched. CDR3 sequence: CSVDRTGQGSGYTF. The CDR3 bases are TGCAGCGTTGATCGGACGGGACAGGGAAGCGGCTACACCTTC.

There are a few counts of this clonotype. The DNA for the CDR3 is TGTGCCACCAGCAGAGATCTATTCCGATCTGGGGCCAACGTCCTGACTTTC. As protein: CATSRDLFRSGANVLTF. The rearrangement links TRBV15 to TRBJ2-6; D is uncertain. Germline lookup yields CDR1 LNHNV and CDR2 YYDKDF (reference sequence). The CDR3 runs to 17 residues. With 0 bases removed from V and 1 base from J, the gap between germline ends came to 10 bases.

In this sample, this clonotype turned up once. The chain links TRBV4-3 to TRBJ2-5, with 10 bases fitting TRBD2. Germline V lookup: CDR1 LGHNA, CDR2 YSLEER. The CDR3 length is 21 residues. V lost 0 bases, J lost 0 bases, and 16 bases stayed unmatched. The CDR3 reads CASSQEARPSSAGGNQETQYF. The CDR3 region has the DNA TGCGCCAGCAGCCAAGAAGCCCGGCCCTCCTCAGCGGGGGGGAACCAAGAGACCCAGTACTTC.

This chain connects TRBV7-9 to TRBJ1-1; D call uncertain. Germline V gives CDR1 SEHNR, CDR2 FQNEAQ (reference sequence). The CDR3 totals 14 residues. V lost 3 bases and J lost 5, with 13 bases in between. CDR3 protein: CASSLEGKWTEAFF. The CDR3 bases are TGTGCCAGCAGCTTGGAGGGAAAATGGACTGAAGCTTTCTTT.